This T cell receptor beta chain is drawn from a study of T cell changes during pregnancy in multiple sclerosis (dated by TCRdb to between 2018 and 2021). As for the study more broadly: The study looked at changes in the T cell repertoire across pregnancy in women with multiple sclerosis.

Note on this clone: No antigen is known for it. No clone much larger than this one lies a single base away; base qualities are absent.

V was cut back by 10 bases and J by 0 bases, leaving a gap of 15 bases between them. CDR1 is given as MNHNY and CDR2 as SVGAGI, both from the germline V gene (reference sequence). Reading from cysteine to phenylalanine, the CDR3 counts 14 amino acids. Only the CDR3 part of the read is kept: 42 bases, read in frame from the first base. The library was produced with the immunoSEQ multiplex PCR assay. The immuneACCESS repertoire file appears here via TCRdb, limited to in-frame rearrangements. These files lack a portion of the clones; in checked studies, under half of the deficit traces to unresolved V genes, and the cause of the others is not known. This sample has about 43,000 clones in its table, and roughly 90% of those were observed once. The top ten clonotypes cover roughly 4.8% of the sample.

The material was peripheral blood, obtained in the second trimester of pregnancy. The sequence is built from TRBV6-6 and TRBJ1-1, with the D gene not clear enough to name. This clonotype originated in a female donor in good health, enrolled as a control in a pregnancy study. DNA sequence: TGTGCCACCTCGGACGGGGAGATGAACACTGAAGCTTTCTTT. Its product reads: CATSDGEMNTEAFF.